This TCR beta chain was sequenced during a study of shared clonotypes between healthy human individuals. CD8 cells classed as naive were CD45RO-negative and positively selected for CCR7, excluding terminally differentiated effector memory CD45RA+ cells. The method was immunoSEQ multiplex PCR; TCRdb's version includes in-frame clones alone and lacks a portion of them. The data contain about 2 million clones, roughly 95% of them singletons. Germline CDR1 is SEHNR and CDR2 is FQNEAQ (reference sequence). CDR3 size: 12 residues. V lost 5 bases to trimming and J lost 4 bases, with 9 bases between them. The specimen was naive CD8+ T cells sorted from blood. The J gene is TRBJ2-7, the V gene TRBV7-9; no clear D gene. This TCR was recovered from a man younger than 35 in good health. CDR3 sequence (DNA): TGTGCCAGCAGCCCTCGAGTGTACGAGCAGTACTTC. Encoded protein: CASSPRVYEQYF.